Below are 25 T cell receptor beta chains sequenced from a single sample in a study of OX40 agonist ivuxolimab in advanced cancers. Here immunoSEQ multiplex PCR was the method, and the copy in TCRdb shows in-frame clones only, minus some. The sample consists of 68,000 or so clones, roughly 83% of them appearing once. Sequencing was performed on CD4+ or CD8+ T cells sorted from blood, taken in a trial of the OX40 agonist ivuxolimab. These receptor sequences come from an adult with an advanced solid tumor such as melanoma, head and neck, liver or kidney cancer.

The chain is built from TRBV6-6 and TRBJ1-6; the D is unclear. This CDR3 region has 14 residues. Germline values: CDR1 MNHNY, CDR2 SVGAGI (reference sequence). Trimming shortened V by 6 bases and J by 6 bases, and 12 bases separated the two germline ends. The DNA for the CDR3 is TGTGCCAGCAGCGATCGTTGGGGTAATTCACCCCTCCACTTT. It specifies CASSDRWGNSPLHF.

The chain couples TRBV7-9 to TRBJ1-4; no firm D call. The CDR3 covers 16 residues. The germline V gene encodes CDR1 SEHNR and CDR2 FQNEAQ (reference sequence). The V end was cut by 2 bases, the J end by 0 bases, with 10 bases between. CDR3 sequence (DNA): TGTGCCAGCAGCTTAAAAAAATCTGCAACTAATGAAAAACTGTTTTTT. Amino acids: CASSLKKSATNEKLFF.

The V gene is TRBV5-1, the J gene TRBJ2-7; 7 bases align to TRBD1. CDR1 and CDR2 (germline): SGHRS, YFSETQ. The CDR3 consists of 15 residues. Unmatched junction bases numbered 10, after V lost 1 base and J lost 6 bases. The CDR3 loop reads CASSLWRQGIFEQYF. DNA for the CDR3: TGCGCCAGCAGCTTGTGGCGACAGGGCATCTTCGAGCAGTACTTC.

The V call is TRBV19, the J call TRBJ2-7, with D possibly TRBD1 on 5 matching bases. This CDR3 contains 16 residues. Germline V gene data show CDR1 as LNHDA and CDR2 as SQIVND (reference sequence). The V end was cut by 4 bases, the J end by 3 bases, with 19 bases between. The DNA of the CDR3 is TGTGCCAGTAGTACTTCATTATCCAGACAGAACTACGAGCAGTACTTC. Translating gives CASSTSLSRQNYEQYF.

The chain couples TRBV6-6 to TRBJ1-1; possibly TRBD1 for D (6 bases). V lost 5 bases and J 0 bases, leaving 16 bases between the germline ends. Germline lookup yields CDR1 MNHNY and CDR2 SVGAGI (reference sequence). The CDR3 totals 16 residues. CDR3 residues: CASSPPGQNMNTEAFF. CDR3 nucleotides: TGTGCCAGCAGTCCTCCTGGACAGAACATGAACACTGAAGCTTTCTTT.

V usage is TRBV6-4 and J usage is TRBJ2-5, with D maybe TRBD1 (6 bases). Germline V gene lookup returns CDR1 MRHNA and CDR2 SNTAGT. The V end was cut by 5 bases, the J end by 2 bases, with 9 bases between. The CDR3 contains 13 residues. In DNA form, the CDR3 reads TGTGCCAGCAGTAAGGACAGACAAGAGACCCAGTACTTC. It specifies CASSKDRQETQYF.

This clone was recorded a few times. The rearrangement joins TRBV5-1 to TRBJ2-7; no firm D call. This CDR3 spans 14 amino acids. V lost 9 bases and J 2 bases, leaving 18 bases between the germline ends. Germline CDR1 reads SGHRS; CDR2 reads YFSETQ. In DNA form, the CDR3 reads TGCGCCACCAAGGCTGGGGTCCTAACCTACGAGCAGTACTTC. Amino acids: CATKAGVLTYEQYF.

This chain uses TRBV5-1 with TRBJ1-1; D is perhaps TRBD1 (5 bases). The CDR3 sequence is 14 residues long. V lost 2 bases, J lost 4 bases, and 12 bases lay in between. From germline, CDR1 is SGHRS and CDR2 YFSETQ. The CDR3 here is CASSFQQGGTEAFF. CDR3 bases: TGCGCCAGCAGCTTCCAGCAGGGAGGCACTGAAGCTTTCTTT.

The gene calls are TRBV6-1 and TRBJ1-5; 8 nucleotides agree with TRBD1. The CDR3 runs to 14 residues. After removal of 6 bases from V and 5 bases from J, the junction contained 6 bases not matched to a gene. Germline CDR1 is MNHNS and CDR2 is SASEGT. CDR3 amino acids: CASRTQGADQPQHF. The CDR3, as DNA: TGTGCCAGCAGGACCCAGGGGGCCGATCAGCCCCAGCATTTT.

The chain couples TRBV29-1 to TRBJ2-3, with 7 bases identical to TRBD2. The length of the CDR3 is 11 residues. CDR1 is SQVTM and CDR2 is ANQGSEA in the germline V gene. CDR3 sequence (DNA): TGCACCATCCGGGACTACGATACGCAGTATTTT. Amino acid sequence: CTIRDYDTQYF.

This rearrangement joins TRBV7-6 to TRBJ1-4, with D tentatively TRBD1 (6 bases). V was pared by 8 bases and J by 5 bases, with 12 bases between. The CDR3 is 13 residues long. CDR1 and CDR2 from the germline V gene are SGHVS and FNYEAQ. Here the CDR3 DNA reads TGTGCCAGCTCAACCGGGACAAATGAAAAACTGTTTTTT. Protein sequence: CASSTGTNEKLFF.

The chain links TRBV25-1 to TRBJ1-4; no reliable D call. CDR1 and CDR2 from the germline V gene are MGHDK and SYGVNS. This CDR3 has 14 amino acids. Trimming removed 3 bases at V and 7 bases at J, with 12 bases between. CDR3 bases: TGTGCCAGCAGTGATCGAGGGTCAGGTGAAAAACTGTTTTTT. Its translation is CASSDRGSGEKLFF.

This clone was seen once. The chain is built from TRBV28 and TRBJ1-5; no reliable D call. CDR3 length equals 16 residues. Germline assignment: CDR1 MDHEN and CDR2 SYDVKM. V was clipped by 8 bases and J by 3 bases, with 20 bases between them. The CDR3: CASFSATGGINQPQHF. In DNA, the CDR3 is TGTGCCAGCTTCTCCGCGACGGGTGGGATCAATCAGCCCCAGCATTTT.

This clone was observed once. The chain combines TRBV25-1 with TRBJ2-3; D may match TRBD1 or TRBD2 (5 bases each). This CDR3 comprises 13 residues. V lost 6 bases and J lost 0, with 7 bases in between. Germline V lookup: CDR1 MGHDK, CDR2 SYGVNS. In DNA, the CDR3 is TGTGCCAGCAGCCGGGACAGCACAGATACGCAGTATTTT. Translation gives CASSRDSTDTQYF.

The rearrangement links TRBV18 to TRBJ1-2, with TRBD1 matching 8 bases. Germline CDR1 is KGHSH and CDR2 is LQKENI. J was trimmed by 2 bases and V by 2 bases; bases with no gene match: 4. The CDR3 is 15 residues long. CDR3 DNA: TGTGCCAGCTCACCAGACAGGGGAAAAAACTATGGCTACACCTTC. It translates to CASSPDRGKNYGYTF.

At least ten counts were recorded for this clone. The chain is built from TRBV4-2 and TRBJ2-7, with 10 bases that match TRBD2. In germline, CDR1 is LGHNA, CDR2 YNFKEQ. The V and J ends lost 1 base and 6 bases, in that order; junction bases with no gene match: 15. The CDR3 has 18 amino acids. The CDR3 coding sequence is TGTGCCAGCAGCCAAGGGTGGGGCCAGCGGGGGGGCCGAATCGAGCAGTACTTC. The encoded protein is CASSQGWGQRGGRIEQYF.

The V gene is TRBV19, the J gene TRBJ1-1, with D hard to call. The CDR3 contains 14 residues. Trimming left V 1 base short and J 0 bases short, with 6 bases between. Germline CDR1 is LNHDA and CDR2 is SQIVND (reference sequence). The DNA for the CDR3 is TGTGCCAGTAGTATAGTCAACATGAACACTGAAGCTTTCTTT. It encodes CASSIVNMNTEAFF.

This chain joins TRBV6-6 and TRBJ2-2, with D maybe TRBD2 (6 bases). Germline CDR1 reads MNHNY; CDR2 reads SVGAGI (reference sequence). This CDR3 comprises 16 residues. Deletions cut 2 bases from V and 4 bases from J, with 14 bases between. CDR3 nucleotide sequence: TGTGCCAGCAGTTACGCAGCCTTGGGGGGCACCGGGGAGCTGTTTTTT. This translates into CASSYAALGGTGELFF.

This clone has only a few counts. This rearrangement joins TRBV11-2 to TRBJ2-1; 7 positions match TRBD1. The V gene end was trimmed by 3 bases and the J gene end by 7 bases; junction bases not matched to a gene: 3. The CDR3 totals 13 residues. The germline gives CDR1 SGHAT, CDR2 FQNNGV. In DNA form, the CDR3 reads TGTGCCAGCAGCTTGATACAGGGGAATGAGCAGTTCTTC. Protein sequence: CASSLIQGNEQFF.

The table lists this clone with a count of one. The chain is built from TRBV4-1 and TRBJ1-5; 10 nucleotides line up with TRBD1. The CDR3 extends over 21 amino acids. Per the germline V gene, CDR1 is MGHRA and CDR2 is YSYEKL. The junction had 21 bases not matched to a gene; V was cut back by 1 base and J by 6 bases. The DNA for the CDR3 is TGCGCCAGCAGCCAAGCGGGGACAGGGGTCCCCAAAATTATAGTCCGTCAGCCCCAGCATTTT. This sequence encodes CASSQAGTGVPKIIVRQPQHF.

This chain uses TRBV25-1 with TRBJ1-1; 9 bases match TRBD1. CDR3 length: 15 residues. The germline V gene has CDR1 MGHDK and CDR2 SYGVNS. With V trimmed by 5 bases and J by 9 bases, 13 bases remained unmatched. The CDR3 region is CASSPSSDRGFQAFF. CDR3 coding DNA: TGTGCCAGCAGTCCCTCTTCGGACAGGGGATTTCAAGCTTTCTTT.

This chain links TRBV30 with TRBJ2-3; 7 nucleotides agree with TRBD2. The germline CDR1 and CDR2 sequences are GTSNPN and SVGIG (reference sequence). This CDR3 contains 12 residues. Trimming removed 3 bases from V and 6 bases from J; junction bases left unmatched: 3. CDR3 protein: CAWSAGGDTQYF. In nucleotides, the CDR3 is TGTGCCTGGAGCGCCGGGGGGGATACGCAGTATTTT.

The V call is TRBV7-2, the J call TRBJ2-7; 7 bases match TRBD2. J lost 1 base, V lost 6 bases, and 6 bases had no gene match. Germline V gene sequence: CDR1 SGHTA, CDR2 FQGNSA. CDR3 length equals 14 residues. The CDR3 DNA follows: TGTGCCAGCAGTCCAAAAGCGGGGTCCTACGAGCAGTACTTC. Translating gives CASSPKAGSYEQYF.

The V gene is TRBV7-6, the J gene TRBJ2-5; 10 bases align to TRBD2. Germline CDR1 SGHVS, CDR2 FNYEAQ. The CDR3 is made up of 15 amino acids. Germline trimming cut 2 bases from V and 2 bases from J; bases unmatched to any gene: 2. The chain's CDR3 is CASSLLAGGQETQYF. The DNA of the CDR3 is TGTGCCAGCAGCTTATTAGCGGGGGGACAAGAGACCCAGTACTTC.

V gene TRBV7-2 combines with J gene TRBJ2-1; 7 nucleotides align to TRBD1. In germline, CDR1 is SGHTA, CDR2 FQGNSA. The CDR3 consists of 18 residues. The trim removed 2 bases at V and 1 base at J, leaving 11 bases unmatched. The CDR3 loop reads CASSLRASAGGSYNEQFF. The CDR3 DNA reads as TGTGCCAGCAGCTTAAGAGCGTCTGCAGGGGGTTCCTACAATGAGCAGTTCTTC.